The 30 T cell receptor beta chains below all came from one sample that was sequenced in a study of control samples from healthy donors and cancer patients. Method: immunoSEQ multiplex PCR; TCRdb's copy keeps in-frame clones and lacks some. The data contain 84,000 or so clones, roughly nine tenths of them singletons. Sequencing was done on a sample of blood. Source of these receptors: a man aged 50 or older in good health.

This rearrangement joins TRBV5-5 to TRBJ1-1; a weak D match, TRBD1 (5 bases). This CDR3 contains 14 residues. Deletions cut 4 bases from V and 4 bases from J, with 14 bases between. Germline values: CDR1 SGHKS, CDR2 YYEKEE (reference sequence). The CDR3 region is CASSRGTSRTEAFF. CDR3 bases: TGTGCCAGCAGCCGGGGGACTTCCCGCACTGAAGCTTTCTTT.

V and J are TRBV6-6 and TRBJ1-2; TRBD1 matches at 8 bases. Germline V gives CDR1 MNHNY, CDR2 SVGAGI (reference sequence). The V segment lost 5 bases and the J segment 8 bases; nucleotides outside the gene matches: 7. The CDR3 sequence is 13 residues long. The CDR3 region has the DNA TGTGCCAGCAGTGCCGGACAGGGCCCCGGCTACACCTTC. Protein product: CASSAGQGPGYTF.

The CDR3 DNA follows: TGTGCCAGCTCTCCTAACTCCGACGGTAAAGAGACCCAGTACTTC. This encodes CASSPNSDGKETQYF. The chain has TRBV18 and TRBJ2-5; D is uncertain. In germline, CDR1 is KGHSH, CDR2 LQKENI. The CDR3 has 15 residues. Trimming took 6 bases from V and 3 from J, leaving 17 bases between them. Full variable domain (missing parts from reference TRBV18 and TRBJ2-5): NAGVMQNPRHLVRRRGQEARLRCSPMKGHSHVYWYRQLPEEGLKFMVYLQKENIIDESGMPKERFSAEFPKEGPSILRIQQVVRGDSAAYFCASSPNSDGKETQYFGPGTRLLVL.

The chain joins TRBV12-5 to TRBJ1-1, with D unclear. This CDR3 has 14 amino acids. The germline CDR1 and CDR2 sequences are LGHNT and FRNRAP. Trimming took off 2 bases at V and 5 bases at J, with 12 bases between the two ends. In DNA, the CDR3 is TGTGCTAGTGGTTTGTATGGTGGTGGTACTGAAGCTTTCTTT. As protein: CASGLYGGGTEAFF.

This chain joins TRBV6-5 and TRBJ1-4; D is perhaps TRBD1 (5 bases). V was shortened by 6 bases and J by 8 bases, with 16 bases between the two germline ends. Germline assignment: CDR1 MNHEY and CDR2 SVGAGI. CDR3 length equals 14 residues. CDR3 sequence reads: CASRRGHTAEKLFF. The CDR3 nucleotides are TGTGCCAGCAGGCGTGGACATACTGCCGAAAAACTGTTTTTT.

The chain carries TRBV5-1 and TRBJ2-2, with D possibly being TRBD1 (5 bases). The V end lost 5 bases, the J end lost 0 bases, and 14 bases lay between the germline ends. The CDR3 totals 16 residues. In germline, CDR1 is SGHRS, CDR2 YFSETQ. Here the CDR3 reads CASRKEGAPNTGELFF. CDR3 bases: TGCGCCAGCAGAAAGGAAGGGGCCCCGAACACCGGGGAGCTGTTTTTT.

The genes are TRBV6-5 and TRBJ1-4; a possible D gene is TRBD1 (5 bases). Per germline, CDR1 MNHEY and CDR2 SVGAGI. The CDR3 length is 14 residues. V dropped 5 bases and J dropped 7 bases, with 14 bases sitting between them. In DNA form, the CDR3 reads TGTGCCAGCAGTCCTCACGGGGCTAGTGAAAAACTGTTTTTT. Translating it yields CASSPHGASEKLFF.

J is TRBJ2-1 and V is TRBV11-2; D is ambiguous. This CDR3 has 13 amino acids. Between the trimmed V and J ends, which lost 1 base and 5 bases, there was a span of 6 bases. CDR1 is SGHAT and CDR2 is FQNNGV in the germline V gene. The CDR3 DNA reads TGTGCCAGCAGCTTAGCAGGAAACAATGAGCAGTTCTTC. The encoded protein is CASSLAGNNEQFF.

The chain links TRBV19 to TRBJ1-3, with TRBD1 identical over 8 bases. The CDR3 is 14 residues long. The germline V gene encodes CDR1 LNHDA and CDR2 SQIVND (reference sequence). The V segment lost 3 bases and the J segment 3 bases; nucleotides outside the gene matches: 1. This chain's CDR3 is CASSIGTGGNTIYF. The CDR3, as DNA: TGTGCCAGTAGTATCGGGACAGGTGGAAACACCATATATTTT.

J is TRBJ1-6 and V is TRBV3-1 (or the pseudogene TRBV3-2), with D possibly being TRBD1 (5 bases). V was trimmed by 6 bases and J by 5 bases, leaving 14 bases between them. From germline, CDR1 is LGHDT and CDR2 YNNKEL (reference sequence). The CDR3 is made up of 15 amino acids. This CDR3 is CASRGYGGDNSPLHF. CDR3 in DNA: TGTGCCAGCAGGGGCTACGGGGGAGATAATTCACCCCTCCACTTT.

The V gene is TRBV19, the J gene TRBJ1-6, with 7 positions matching TRBD1. Germline V gene data show CDR1 as LNHDA and CDR2 as SQIVND (reference sequence). CDR3 length: 18 amino acids. Germline trimming cut 6 bases from V and 5 bases from J; bases unmatched to any gene: 16. CDR3 sequence (DNA): TGTGCCAGTAGCCGCTACAGGGGCGCGGGGTCGGATAATTCACCCCTCCACTTT. It is translated as CASSRYRGAGSDNSPLHF.

Only a few counts were recorded for this clone. The CDR3 region has the DNA TGTGCCAGCAGTGAAAGAGGACGAGGGACTCAGCCCCAGCATTTT. It translates to CASSERGRGTQPQHF. The genes are TRBV6-1 and TRBJ1-5; possible D gene TRBD1, 5 bases. The germline V and J ends were trimmed by 2 bases and 6 bases, with 14 bases remaining between them. Per the germline V gene, CDR1 is MNHNS and CDR2 is SASEGT. The CDR3 runs to 15 residues.

The chain employs TRBV9 and TRBJ2-7; no reliable D call. The germline CDR1 and CDR2 sequences are SGDLS and YYNGEE. This CDR3 contains 16 residues. V was cut by 3 bases and J by 2 bases, with 18 bases left in between. This chain's CDR3 is CASSAGSTLQTYEQYF. The CDR3 DNA reads as TGTGCCAGCAGCGCCGGATCTACTTTACAAACCTACGAGCAGTACTTC.

This chain links TRBV5-1 with TRBJ2-3; TRBD1 is a possible D gene (6 bases). The V gene lost 0 bases and the J gene lost 5 bases, with 13 bases spanning the gap. This CDR3 comprises 15 residues. Germline V gene data show CDR1 as SGHRS and CDR2 as YFSETQ. The CDR3 here is CASSLALRTEDTQYF. The CDR3 DNA reads as TGCGCCAGCAGCTTGGCCTTACGGACAGAAGATACGCAGTATTTT.

The CDR3 coding sequence is TGTGCCAGCAGCGCGGGACAGGTGAACACTGAAGCTTTCTTT. This encodes CASSAGQVNTEAFF. V is TRBV9 and J is TRBJ1-1; 8 bases line up with TRBD1. Trimming at V came to 3 bases and at J to 0 bases, leaving 1 base not matched to a gene. Germline V gene lookup returns CDR1 SGDLS and CDR2 YYNGEE. The CDR3 is 14 amino acids. The full variable domain, completed using reference TRBV9 and TRBJ1-1, is DSGVTQTPKHLITATGQRVTLRCSPRSGDLSVYWYQQSLDQGLQFLIQYYNGEERAKGNILERFSAQQFPDLHSELNLSSLELGDSALYFCASSAGQVNTEAFFGQGTRLTVV.

The DNA of the CDR3 is TGTGCCAGCAGCCCAGGGGGCAACACTGAAGCTTTCTTT. Translation gives CASSPGGNTEAFF. This chain uses TRBV3-1 (or the pseudogene TRBV3-2) with TRBJ1-1; 8 bases map to TRBD1. The junction had 0 bases not matched to a gene; V was cut back by 4 bases and J by 2 bases. The CDR3 runs 13 residues. Germline CDR1 LGHDT, CDR2 YNNKEL (reference sequence).

A few counts support this clone. This chain links TRBV2 with TRBJ1-1; 7 positions match TRBD1. V lost 2 bases to trimming and J lost 4 bases; unmatched junction nucleotides: 10. CDR3 length equals 16 residues. Germline CDR1 SNHLY, CDR2 FYNNEI. This chain's CDR3 is CASSELGGGGSTEAFF. CDR3 DNA: TGTGCCAGCAGTGAACTAGGAGGGGGCGGGTCCACTGAAGCTTTCTTT.

The V gene is TRBV10-2, the J gene TRBJ1-5, with D unresolved. This CDR3 contains 13 residues. The V end was cut by 3 bases, the J end by 5 bases, with 8 bases between. Germline V gives CDR1 WSHSY, CDR2 SAAADI. The CDR3 DNA reads TGCGCCAGCAGTGAAGTAGGGCATCAGCCCCAGCATTTT. Translating gives CASSEVGHQPQHF.

The chain is built from TRBV18 and TRBJ1-4; D possibly corresponds to TRBD1 (5 bases). The length of the CDR3 is 18 residues. Germline-derived CDR1 and CDR2 are KGHSH and LQKENI. Trimming left V 3 bases short and J 0 bases short, with 17 bases between. The DNA of the CDR3 is TGTGCCAGCTCACCCAGGGCGGCAGGCCCCGCAACTAATGAAAAACTGTTTTTT. It is translated as CASSPRAAGPATNEKLFF.

This chain connects TRBV19 to TRBJ1-4, with a weak D call TRBD1 (6 bases). CDR3 length equals 16 residues. The germline V and J ends were trimmed by 4 bases and 8 bases, with 20 bases remaining between them. The germline V gene has CDR1 LNHDA and CDR2 SQIVND (reference sequence). CDR3 in amino acids: CASSTIYRVGREKLFF. CDR3 sequence (DNA): TGTGCCAGTAGTACAATCTACAGGGTTGGGAGAGAAAAACTGTTTTTT.

This clone was seen only a few times. The genes are TRBV5-1 and TRBJ1-6; D perhaps matches TRBD1 (5 bases). The CDR3 length is 16 residues. V was clipped by 9 bases and J by 2 bases, with 18 bases between them. Germline CDR1 SGHRS, CDR2 YFSETQ. The CDR3 coding sequence is TGCGCCAACCAGATAAGGGGTGTAGCCTATAATTCACCCCTCCACTTT. Its translation is CANQIRGVAYNSPLHF. Variable domain in full (rest from reference TRBV5-1 and TRBJ1-6): KAGVTQTPRYLIKTRGQQVTLSCSPISGHRSVSWYQQTPGQGLQFLFEYFSETQRNKGNFPGRFSGRQFSNSRSEMNVSTLELGDSALYLCANQIRGVAYNSPLHFGNGTRLTVT.

The rearrangement links TRBV10-2 to TRBJ1-1, with unresolved D. Germline CDR1 and CDR2: WSHSY and SAAADI. Trimming removed 7 bases at V and 5 bases at J, with 17 bases between. This CDR3 region has 14 residues. The CDR3 region is CASTPGPVGTEAFF. The CDR3, as DNA: TGCGCCAGCACTCCTGGACCCGTGGGGACTGAAGCTTTCTTT.

The J gene is TRBJ1-5, the V gene TRBV7-9; 8 nucleotides line up with TRBD1. The trim removed 1 base at V and 7 bases at J, leaving 12 bases unmatched. Per the germline V gene, CDR1 is SEHNR and CDR2 is FQNEAQ (reference sequence). There are 17 residues in the CDR3. Written as DNA, the CDR3 is TGTGCCAGCAGCTTAGAGGTGGTCGAGACAGGGGCCCAGCCCCAGCATTTT. Amino acids: CASSLEVVETGAQPQHF. Together with reference TRBV7-9 and TRBJ1-5, the CDR3 gives the full variable domain: DTGVSQNPRHKITKRGQNVTFRCDPISEHNRLYWYRQTLGQGPEFLTYFQNEAQLEKSRLLSDRFSAERPKGSFSTLEIQRTEQGDSAMYLCASSLEVVETGAQPQHFGDGTRLSIL.

This chain joins TRBV3-1 (or the pseudogene TRBV3-2) and TRBJ2-1; 16 positions agree with TRBD2. V shed 3 bases, J shed 1 base, and the junction held 12 bases outside the gene matches. CDR1 and CDR2 from the germline V gene are LGHDT and YNNKEL (reference sequence). The CDR3 length is 21 residues. The CDR3 bases are TGTGCCAGCAGCCACATGTCTCCGGGACTAGCGGGGGGGCCGTCCTACAATGAGCAGTTCTTC. It codes for CASSHMSPGLAGGPSYNEQFF.

This sequence joins TRBV6-5 and TRBJ2-7; D might be TRBD1 (5 bases). This CDR3 contains 14 residues. Trimming shortened V by 7 bases and J by 2 bases, and 15 bases separated the two germline ends. Per germline, CDR1 MNHEY and CDR2 SVGAGI. CDR3 DNA: TGTGCCAGCATAAGGGCTCAGGGTACCTACGAGCAGTACTTC. Protein: CASIRAQGTYEQYF.

This clone was seen a single time. The CDR3 coding sequence is TGTGCCAGCATGGGGGGGACCATGGAGGCTTTCTTT. This encodes CASMGGTMEAFF. The chain employs TRBV2 and TRBJ1-1; tentatively, D is TRBD1 (5 bases). This CDR3 comprises 12 residues. V gave up 7 bases and J gave up 11 bases, with 17 bases separating them. In germline, CDR1 is SNHLY, CDR2 FYNNEI.

The chain joins TRBV24-1 to TRBJ2-7; no reliable D call. From germline, CDR1 is KGHDR and CDR2 SFDVKD. This CDR3 is 14 amino acids long. Trimming shortened V by 12 bases and J by 5 bases, and 22 bases separated the two germline ends. In DNA, the CDR3 is TGTGCCGCAACCCGGTTTTCGGTGGGGAACGAGCAGTACTTC. Encoded protein: CAATRFSVGNEQYF.

V gene TRBV6-2 or TRBV6-3 combines with J gene TRBJ2-3; 7 positions match TRBD2. This CDR3 region has 16 residues. V gave up 0 bases and J gave up 1 base; unmatched junction bases: 4. From germline, CDR1 is MNHEY and CDR2 SVGEGT. CDR3 loop: CASSYSGGIGTDTQYF. In DNA, the CDR3 is TGTGCCAGCAGTTACTCGGGGGGGATCGGCACAGATACGCAGTATTTT.

In its sample, this clone was seen once. The CDR3 sequence is CASSLRWTGSDNEQFF. DNA of the CDR3: TGTGCCAGCAGCTTACGGTGGACAGGGTCGGACAATGAGCAGTTCTTC. The gene calls are TRBV11-2 and TRBJ2-1; 8 nucleotides line up with TRBD1. The trim removed 2 bases at V and 5 bases at J, leaving 8 bases unmatched. Germline V lookup: CDR1 SGHAT, CDR2 FQNNGV. The CDR3 contains 16 residues.

The rearrangement joins TRBV12-3 or TRBV12-4 to TRBJ1-2; D is perhaps TRBD1 (5 bases). The CDR3 consists of 13 residues. V lost 3 bases and J lost 6, with 11 bases in between. This CDR3 is CASSLQGGHGYTF. The CDR3 DNA follows: TGTGCCAGCAGTTTGCAGGGTGGGCATGGCTACACCTTC.